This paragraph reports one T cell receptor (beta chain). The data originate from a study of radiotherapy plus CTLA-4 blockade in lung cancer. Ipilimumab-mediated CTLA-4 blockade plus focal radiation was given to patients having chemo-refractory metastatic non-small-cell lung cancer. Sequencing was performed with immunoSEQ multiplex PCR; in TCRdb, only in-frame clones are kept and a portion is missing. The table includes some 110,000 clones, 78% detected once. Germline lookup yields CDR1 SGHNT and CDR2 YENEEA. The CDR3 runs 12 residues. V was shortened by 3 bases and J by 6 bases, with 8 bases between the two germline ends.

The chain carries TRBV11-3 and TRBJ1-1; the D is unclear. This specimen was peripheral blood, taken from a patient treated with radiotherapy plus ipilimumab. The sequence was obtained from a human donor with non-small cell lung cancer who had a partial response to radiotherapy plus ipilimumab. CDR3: CASSFGGAEAFF. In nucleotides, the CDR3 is TGTGCCAGCAGCTTCGGAGGCGCTGAAGCTTTCTTT.